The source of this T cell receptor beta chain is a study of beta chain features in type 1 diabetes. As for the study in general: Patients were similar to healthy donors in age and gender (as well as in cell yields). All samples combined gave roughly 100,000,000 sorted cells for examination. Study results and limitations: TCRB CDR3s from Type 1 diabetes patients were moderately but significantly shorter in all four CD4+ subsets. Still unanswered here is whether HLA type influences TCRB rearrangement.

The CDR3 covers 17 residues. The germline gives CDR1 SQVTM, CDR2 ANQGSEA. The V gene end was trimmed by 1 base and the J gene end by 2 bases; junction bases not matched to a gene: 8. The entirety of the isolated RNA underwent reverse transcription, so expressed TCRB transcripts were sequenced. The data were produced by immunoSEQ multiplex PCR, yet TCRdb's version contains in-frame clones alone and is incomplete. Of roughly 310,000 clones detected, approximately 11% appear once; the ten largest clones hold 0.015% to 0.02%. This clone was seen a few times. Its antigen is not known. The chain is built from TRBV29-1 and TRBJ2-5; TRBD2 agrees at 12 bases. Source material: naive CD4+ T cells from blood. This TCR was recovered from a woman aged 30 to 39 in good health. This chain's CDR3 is CSVEASSGRARQETQYF. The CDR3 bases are TGCAGCGTTGAAGCGTCTAGCGGGAGGGCCCGGCAAGAGACCCAGTACTTC.